Many counts were recorded for the clone carrying this T cell receptor (beta chain). The data are from a study of control samples from healthy donors and cancer patients. The protocol was immunoSEQ multiplex PCR, while the TCRdb copy is restricted to in-frame clones and leaves out a portion. The sample holds roughly 80,000 clones; around nine tenths are singletons and the top ten take around 5.7%. Trimming took 2 bases from V and 5 from J, leaving 12 bases between them. This CDR3 has 14 amino acids. Germline CDR1 ENHRY, CDR2 SYGVKD. The V and J genes are TRBV10-3 and TRBJ1-2; D uncertain. Sequencing was done on a sample of blood. This TCR was sampled from a woman aged 50 to 60 in good health. CDR3 nucleotide sequence: TGTGCCATCAGTGAGGTTTCGGGTTTTTATGGCTACACCTTC. Protein: CAISEVSGFYGYTF.